Sequencing of this T cell receptor (beta chain) was carried out in a study of blood T cells in healthy people across ages. Study as a whole: Template switching picked up about one barcoded beta molecule for each two T cells. Broader study findings: Long-lived donors carried more naive CD4+ cells and greater diversity than aged donors.

This CDR3 contains 19 residues. Losses at the gene ends were 1 base for V and 0 bases for J; bases not matched to a gene: 8. Germline assignment: CDR1 KGHDR and CDR2 SFDVKD. Per sample, a minimum of 6 million PBMCs were isolated. The authors ran a second PCR of about 6 to 11 cycles using a sample-barcoded 5' primer and a J-beta primer mix. TCRdb re-derived calls from the 5' RACE reads in MiXCR, one entry per CDR3 protein. This table has roughly 700,000 distinct CDR3 sequences, around half appearing once. As concerns this clonotype: Its antigen is not identified.

This chain links TRBV24-1 with TRBJ2-1, with TRBD2 identical over 10 bases. The origin of this receptor is a woman aged 55-70 years in good health. Sequences were obtained from blood. CDR3 sequence reads: CATSDFRTSGGSSYNEQFF. The CDR3 nucleotides read TGTGCCACCAGTGATTTCAGGACTAGCGGAGGGAGCTCCTACAATGAGCAGTTCTTC.